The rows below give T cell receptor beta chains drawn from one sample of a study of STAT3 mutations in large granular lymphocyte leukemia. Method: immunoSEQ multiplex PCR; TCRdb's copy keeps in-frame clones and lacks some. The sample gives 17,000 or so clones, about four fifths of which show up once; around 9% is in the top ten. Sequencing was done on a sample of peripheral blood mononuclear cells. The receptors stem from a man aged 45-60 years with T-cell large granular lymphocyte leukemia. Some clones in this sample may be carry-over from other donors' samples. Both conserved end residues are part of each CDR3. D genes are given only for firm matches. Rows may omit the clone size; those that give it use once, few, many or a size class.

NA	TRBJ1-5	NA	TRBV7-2	TGTGCCAGCAGCTTTGGACAGTTCTATCAGCCCCAGCATTTT	CASSFGQFYQPQHF
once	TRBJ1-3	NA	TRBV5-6	TGTGCCAGCAGCTTGGAGCGGGGGGCGGGAAACACCATATATTTT	CASSLERGAGNTIYF
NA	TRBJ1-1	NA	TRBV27	TGTGCCAGCAGTTTCCCGGGGAACACTGAAGCTTTCTTT	CASSFPGNTEAFF
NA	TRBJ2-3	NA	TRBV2	TGTGCCAGCAGTGCCCTGGGGGCCGGTGGCACAGATACGCAGTATTTT	CASSALGAGGTDTQYF
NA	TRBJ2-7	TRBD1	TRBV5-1	TGCGCCAGCAGTCAACTGAGAGTCCGGGACAGGGTCAACGAGCAGTACTTC	CASSQLRVRDRVNEQYF
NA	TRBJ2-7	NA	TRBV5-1	TGCGCCAGCGGCGGGACGGCCTCCTACGAGCAGTACTTC	CASGGTASYEQYF
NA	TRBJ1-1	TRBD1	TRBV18	TGTGCCAGCTCACTTCAGGGGGGGGATCTGAACACTGAAGCTTTCTTT	CASSLQGGDLNTEAFF
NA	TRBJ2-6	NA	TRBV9	TGTGCCAGCAGCGGCGACAGTAGAAGCTCTGGGGCCAACGTCCTGACTTTC	CASSGDSRSSGANVLTF
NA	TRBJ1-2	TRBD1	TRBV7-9	TGTGCCAGCAGCTTAGAGCCGGGACAGGGAAGCTACACCTTC	CASSLEPGQGSYTF
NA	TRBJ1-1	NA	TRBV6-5	TGTGCCAGCACTTCAGTTGGGGCTGAAGCTTTCTTT	CASTSVGAEAFF
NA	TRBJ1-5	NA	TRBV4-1	TGCGCCAGCAGCCAAGACCGACAGGCCCGCAATCAGCCCCAGCATTTT	CASSQDRQARNQPQHF
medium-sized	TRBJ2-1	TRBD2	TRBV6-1	TGTGCCAGCAGTGAATATAGCGGGGAGCACTACAATGAGCAGTTCTTC	CASSEYSGEHYNEQFF
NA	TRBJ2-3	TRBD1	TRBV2	TGTGCCAGCAGCCCGACAGGGGGGAGAGATACGCAGTATTTT	CASSPTGGRDTQYF
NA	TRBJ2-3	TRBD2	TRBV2	TGTGCCAGCAGCCAAACGACCTTAGCGGGAGGGGACTCAGATACGCAGTATTTT	CASSQTTLAGGDSDTQYF
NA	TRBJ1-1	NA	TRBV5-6	TGTGCCAGCAGCTTGGCGACAGGAGTAGTGGCTTTCTTT	CASSLATGVVAFF
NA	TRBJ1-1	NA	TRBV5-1	TGCGCCAGCAGCGAGGGACCGACGGGCACTGAAGCTTTCTTT	CASSEGPTGTEAFF
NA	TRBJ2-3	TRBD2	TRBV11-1	TGTGCCAGCAGCCCCAGCGGGGATCTAGATACGCAGTATTTT	CASSPSGDLDTQYF
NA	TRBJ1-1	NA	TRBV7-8	TGTGCCAGCAGCTTAGACTGGGATACTGAAGCTTTCTTT	CASSLDWDTEAFF
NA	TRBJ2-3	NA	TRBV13	TGTGCCAGCAGCCCCCTGGGGGGTGGAGGCACAGATACGCAGTATTTT	CASSPLGGGGTDTQYF
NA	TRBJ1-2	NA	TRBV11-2	TGTGCCAGCAGCTTGAGAACAGGGTCCGTGGGCTATGGCTACACCTTC	CASSLRTGSVGYGYTF
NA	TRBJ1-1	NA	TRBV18	TGTGCCAGCTCACCTATGTCCGGGATGAACACTGAAGCTTTCTTT	CASSPMSGMNTEAFF
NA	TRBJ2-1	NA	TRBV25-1	TGTGCCAGCAGTGAAAGGCGTGAGCAGTTCTTC	CASSERREQFF
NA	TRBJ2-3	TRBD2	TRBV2	TGTGCCAGCAGCGATACTAGCGGGAGTAGCCCAGATACGCAGTATTTT	CASSDTSGSSPDTQYF
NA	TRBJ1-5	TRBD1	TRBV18	TGTGCCAGCTCTCCGACAGGGTCGCGTCAGCCCCAGCATTTT	CASSPTGSRQPQHF
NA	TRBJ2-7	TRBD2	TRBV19	TGTGCCAGTAGTATAGGCCACCCAGCGGGAGGTCCCTACGAGCAGTACTTC	CASSIGHPAGGPYEQYF
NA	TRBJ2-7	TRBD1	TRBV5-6	TGTGCCAGCAGCTTGCAGGGGGACGACGAGCAGTACTTC	CASSLQGDDEQYF
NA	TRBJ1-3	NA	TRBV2	TGTGCCAGCAGTGAAAGGGTGGGGGCTGGAAACACCATATATTTT	CASSERVGAGNTIYF
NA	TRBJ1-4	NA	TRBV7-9	TGTGCCAGCAGTCTAATCGGTGAAAAACTGTTTTTT	CASSLIGEKLFF
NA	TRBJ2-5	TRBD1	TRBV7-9	TGTGCCAGCAGCCGAGGACAGGGTGAGACCCAGTACTTC	CASSRGQGETQYF
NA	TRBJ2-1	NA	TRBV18	TGTGCCAGCTCACCCCCCTCGGGCAGGGGCCGCTACAATGAGCAGTTCTTC	CASSPPSGRGRYNEQFF
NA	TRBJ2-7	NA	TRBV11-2	TGTGCCAGCAGCATCAGTCCCGGGACATCCTACGAGCAGTACTTC	CASSISPGTSYEQYF
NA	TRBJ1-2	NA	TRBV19	TGTGCCAGTAAAAGGGGCCCCGGTGGCTACACCTTC	CASKRGPGGYTF
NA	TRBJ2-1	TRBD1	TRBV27	TGTGCCAGCAGTTTATCTCGGACAGGGGGCCGGAATGAGCAGTTCTTC	CASSLSRTGGRNEQFF
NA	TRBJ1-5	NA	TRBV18	TGTGCCAGCTCACCAGGGGGCGGACAGCCCCAGCATTTT	CASSPGGGQPQHF
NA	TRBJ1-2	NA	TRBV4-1	TGCGCCAGCAGCCAAGGGGGCGCCACGGGGGGCTACACCTTC	CASSQGGATGGYTF
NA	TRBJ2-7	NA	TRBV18	TGTGCCAGCTCACCCATGAAACCGGGGCTATCCTACGAGCAGTACTTC	CASSPMKPGLSYEQYF
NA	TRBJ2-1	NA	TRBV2	TGTGCCAGCAGCGCCCAGAGGACTGGGTCCTACAATGAGCAGTTCTTC	CASSAQRTGSYNEQFF
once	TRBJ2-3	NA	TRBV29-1	TGCAGCGTGGGCTCGCGGACAGATACGCAGTATTTT	CSVGSRTDTQYF
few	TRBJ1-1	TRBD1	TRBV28	TGTGCCAGCAGGGACAGGGTGGGAGCTGAAGCTTTCTTT	CASRDRVGAEAFF
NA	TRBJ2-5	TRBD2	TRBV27	TGTGCCAGCAGTTTATTGGGACTAGGATCGGGCCAAGAGACCCAGTACTTC	CASSLLGLGSGQETQYF
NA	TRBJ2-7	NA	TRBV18	TGTGCCAGCTCACCACCGCCAGGGGGGTCCTACGAGCAGTACTTC	CASSPPPGGSYEQYF
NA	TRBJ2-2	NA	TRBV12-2	TGTGCAAGTCGCTTGGGGGCCGGGGAGCTGTTTTTT	CASRLGAGELFF
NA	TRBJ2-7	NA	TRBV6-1	TGTGCCAGCAGTGTGCGGACTGGCGACGAGCAGTACTTC	CASSVRTGDEQYF
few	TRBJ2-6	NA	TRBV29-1	TGCAGCGTTGTTGGCCAGGCTCGCTCTGGGGCCAACGTCCTGACTTTC	CSVVGQARSGANVLTF
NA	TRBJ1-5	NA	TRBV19	TGTGCCAGTAGTATAGACAGGGTAGGCAATCAGCCCCAGCATTTT	CASSIDRVGNQPQHF
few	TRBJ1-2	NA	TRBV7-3	TGTGCCAGCAGCCCCTCGGGTGACTATGGCTACACCTTC	CASSPSGDYGYTF
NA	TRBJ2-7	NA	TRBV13	TGTGCCAGCAGCCCAGGTGTTAGTGGATCCTACGAGCAGTACTTC	CASSPGVSGSYEQYF
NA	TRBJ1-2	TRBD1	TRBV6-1	TGTGCCAGCAGCTTTGGGACAGCTAACTATGGCTACACCTTC	CASSFGTANYGYTF
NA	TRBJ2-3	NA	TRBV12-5	TGTGCTAGTGGTCCTCGGACTAACACAGATACGCAGTATTTT	CASGPRTNTDTQYF
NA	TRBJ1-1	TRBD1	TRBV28	TGTGCCAGCAGTTTTTGGACAGGCGGAGGAGAGGACACTGAAGCTTTCTTT	CASSFWTGGGEDTEAFF
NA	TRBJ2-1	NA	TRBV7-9	TGTGCCAGCAGATCTCGGGCCCCCCCTGGAAATGAGCAGTTCTTC	CASRSRAPPGNEQFF
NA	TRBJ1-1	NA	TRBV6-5	TGTGCCAGCAGGCATCAACAGGGAGCGGGTGAAGCTTTCTTT	CASRHQQGAGEAFF
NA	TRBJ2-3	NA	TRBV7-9	TGTGCCAGCCAAAGCGGCGCAGATACGCAGTATTTT	CASQSGADTQYF